The T cell receptor (beta chain) under discussion was sequenced for a study of blood T cell repertoires in COVID-19. At the level of the study: Samples taken during acute and convalescent COVID-19 were collected in the United States, Italy and Spain. Nucleic acid was either cDNA or gDNA, and it came from T cells, B-cell-depleted T cells, or PBMCs.

Deletions cut 0 bases from V and 2 bases from J, with 7 bases between. From germline, CDR1 is MRHNA and CDR2 SNTAGT. This CDR3 spans 14 amino acids. As originally analysed: Reference gene primer amplification yielded estimated nucleated cell counts. Clones were sequenced by immunoSEQ multiplex PCR, and TCRdb holds only the in-frame ones, with some missing. V, J and clone size were drawn from that table, and D and trimming were deduced from the DNA. The repertoire includes some 200,000 clones, 87% of them detected once, and roughly 2.6% sits in the top ten. The clonotype comes from a man in his forties or fifties with active or convalescent COVID-19. This sequence joins TRBV6-4 and TRBJ1-1, with D uncertain. The sample comprised peripheral blood. The CDR3 DNA sequence: TGTGCCAGCAGTGACTCGGGAGAAAACACTGAAGCTTTCTTT. This gives the protein CASSDSGENTEAFF.